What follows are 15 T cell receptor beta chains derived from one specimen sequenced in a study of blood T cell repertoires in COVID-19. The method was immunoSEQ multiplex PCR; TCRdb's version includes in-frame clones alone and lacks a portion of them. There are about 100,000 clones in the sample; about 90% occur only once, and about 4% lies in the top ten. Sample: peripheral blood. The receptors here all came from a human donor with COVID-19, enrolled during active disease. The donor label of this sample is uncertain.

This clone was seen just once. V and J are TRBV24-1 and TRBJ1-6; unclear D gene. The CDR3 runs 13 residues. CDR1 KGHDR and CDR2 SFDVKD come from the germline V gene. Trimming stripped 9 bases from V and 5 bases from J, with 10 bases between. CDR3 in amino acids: CATSFLDNSPLHF. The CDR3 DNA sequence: TGTGCCACCTCATTCCTAGATAATTCACCCCTCCACTTT.

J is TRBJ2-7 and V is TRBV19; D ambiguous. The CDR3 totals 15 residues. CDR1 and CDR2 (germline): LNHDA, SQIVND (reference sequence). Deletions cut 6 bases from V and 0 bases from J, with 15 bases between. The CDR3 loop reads CASSSRLPPSYEQYF. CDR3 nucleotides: TGTGCCAGTAGCTCCCGACTTCCCCCCTCCTACGAGCAGTACTTC.

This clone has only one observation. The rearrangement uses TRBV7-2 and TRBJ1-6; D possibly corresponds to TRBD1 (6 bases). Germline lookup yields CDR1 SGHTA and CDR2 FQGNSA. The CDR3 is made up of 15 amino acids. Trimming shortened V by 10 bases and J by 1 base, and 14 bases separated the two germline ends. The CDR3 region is CAIGTGKSYNSPLHF. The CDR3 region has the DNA TGTGCCATAGGTACAGGGAAATCCTATAATTCACCCCTCCACTTT.

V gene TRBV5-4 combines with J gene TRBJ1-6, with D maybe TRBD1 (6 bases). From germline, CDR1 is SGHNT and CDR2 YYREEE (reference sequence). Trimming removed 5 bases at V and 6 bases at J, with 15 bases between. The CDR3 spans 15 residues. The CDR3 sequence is CASRAGTFFNSPLHF. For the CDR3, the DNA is TGTGCCAGCAGGGCCGGGACATTCTTTAATTCACCCCTCCACTTT.

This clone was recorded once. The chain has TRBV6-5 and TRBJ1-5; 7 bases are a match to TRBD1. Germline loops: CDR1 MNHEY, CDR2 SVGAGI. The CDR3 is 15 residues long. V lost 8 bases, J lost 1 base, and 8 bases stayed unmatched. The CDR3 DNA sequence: TGTGCCAGCCGAGGGACAGCCATCAGCAATCAGCCCCAGCATTTT. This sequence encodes CASRGTAISNQPQHF.

CDR3 residues: CASREQGYNEQFF. The DNA of the CDR3 is TGTGCCAGCAGAGAACAGGGTTACAATGAGCAGTTCTTC. The chain joins TRBV3-1 (or the pseudogene TRBV3-2) to TRBJ2-1; a weak D match, TRBD1 (6 bases). Germline CDR1 LGHDT, CDR2 YNNKEL (reference sequence). V was pared by 6 bases and J by 4 bases, with 10 bases between. The CDR3 runs to 13 residues.

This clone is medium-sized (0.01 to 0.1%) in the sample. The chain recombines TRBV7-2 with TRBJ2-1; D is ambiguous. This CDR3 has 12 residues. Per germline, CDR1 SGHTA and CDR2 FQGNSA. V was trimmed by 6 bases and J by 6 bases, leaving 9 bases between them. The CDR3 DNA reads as TGTGCCAGCAGGCGAGGTTTCAATGAGCAGTTCTTC. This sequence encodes CASRRGFNEQFF.

CDR3 amino acids: CASSVTAEQYF. CDR3 nucleotides: TGTGCCAGCAGTGTCACTGCCGAGCAGTACTTC. This chain uses TRBV12-3 or TRBV12-4 with TRBJ2-7, with D hard to call. V shed 5 bases and J shed 6 bases, with 8 bases lying between them. The CDR3 length is 11 residues.

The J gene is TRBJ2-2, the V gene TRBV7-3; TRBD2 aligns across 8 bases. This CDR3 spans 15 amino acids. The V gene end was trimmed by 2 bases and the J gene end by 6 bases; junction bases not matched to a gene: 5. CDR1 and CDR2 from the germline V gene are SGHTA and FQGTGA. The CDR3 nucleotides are TGTGCCAGCAGCTTACAGGGACTAGGCGCCGGGGAGCTGTTTTTT. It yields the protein CASSLQGLGAGELFF.

This CDR3 reads CASSRQGAADGYTF. The DNA of the CDR3 is TGTGCCAGCAGTCGACAGGGGGCGGCAGATGGCTACACCTTC. V usage is TRBV7-9 and J usage is TRBJ1-2; 10 positions agree with TRBD1. V shed 6 bases and J 6 bases; nucleotides not matched to a gene: 7. Germline CDR1 SEHNR, CDR2 FQNEAQ (reference sequence). CDR3 size: 14 residues.

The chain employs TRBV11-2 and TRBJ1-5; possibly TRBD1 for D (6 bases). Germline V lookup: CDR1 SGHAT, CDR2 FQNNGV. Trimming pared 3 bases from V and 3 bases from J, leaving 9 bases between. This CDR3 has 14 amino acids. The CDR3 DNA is TGTGCCAGCAGCTTTGGACAGTCCAATCAGCCCCAGCATTTT. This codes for CASSFGQSNQPQHF. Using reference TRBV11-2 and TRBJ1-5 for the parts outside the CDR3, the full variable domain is EAGVAQSPRYKIIEKRQSVAFWCNPISGHATLYWYQQILGQGPKLLIQFQNNGVVDDSQLPKDRFSAERLKGVDSTLKIQPAKLEDSAVYLCASSFGQSNQPQHFGDGTRLSIL.

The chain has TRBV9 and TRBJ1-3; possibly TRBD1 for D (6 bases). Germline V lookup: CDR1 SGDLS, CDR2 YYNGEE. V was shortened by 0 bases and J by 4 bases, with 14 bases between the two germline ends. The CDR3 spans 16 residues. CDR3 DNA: TGTGCCAGCAGCGTAGAAGGAGAAGGACAGGGAAACACCATATATTTT. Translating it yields CASSVEGEGQGNTIYF.

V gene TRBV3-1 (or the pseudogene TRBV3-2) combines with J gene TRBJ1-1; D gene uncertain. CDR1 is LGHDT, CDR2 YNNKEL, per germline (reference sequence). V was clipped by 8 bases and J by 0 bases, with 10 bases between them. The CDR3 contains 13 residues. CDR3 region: CASRDIMNTEAFF. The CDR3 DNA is TGTGCCAGCCGGGATATCATGAACACTGAAGCTTTCTTT.

The CDR3 DNA reads as TGTGCCAGCAGCCGAGAGGCGAACACTGAAGCTTTCTTT. Protein sequence: CASSREANTEAFF. V is TRBV12-3 or TRBV12-4 and J is TRBJ1-1; no definite D call. V was clipped by 6 bases and J by 1 base, with 9 bases between them. This CDR3 has 13 amino acids.

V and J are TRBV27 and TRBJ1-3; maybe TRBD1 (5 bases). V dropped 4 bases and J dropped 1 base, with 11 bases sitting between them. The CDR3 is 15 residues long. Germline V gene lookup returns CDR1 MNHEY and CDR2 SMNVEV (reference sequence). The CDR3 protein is CASSSAGGSGNTIYF. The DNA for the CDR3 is TGTGCCAGCAGTTCCGCCGGGGGGTCTGGAAACACCATATATTTT.